This T cell receptor beta chain was documented in a study of blood T cell repertoires in COVID-19. Germline lookup yields CDR1 SNHLY and CDR2 FYNNEI. CDR3 length equals 16 residues. V dropped 6 bases and J dropped 11; count of bases not matched to a gene: 13. Original processing notes: Estimation of nucleated cell counts relied on the amplification of reference gene primers. Produced via immunoSEQ multiplex PCR; TCRdb's table is partial and in-frame only. The V and J calls and clone size were taken over from that table, and D and trimming were inferred from the DNA. This table has about 24,000 clones, roughly 89% appearing once.

The J gene is TRBJ1-6, the V gene TRBV2, with 10 nucleotides matching TRBD1. The clonotype comes from a human donor in a cohort sampled during active COVID-19. Material: peripheral blood. CDR3 residues: CASSVTGTGVLAPLHF. CDR3 coding DNA: TGTGCCAGCAGCGTCACCGGGACAGGGGTCTTGGCACCCCTCCACTTT.